The entry below gives a single TCR beta chain sequence along with its context. It has no known antigen specificity. Qualities for individual bases were not recorded, and no much larger clone is one base off. The cysteine opens and the phenylalanine closes a CDR3 of 14 amino acids. The kept DNA is CDR3 alone, 42 bases in frame from the first base. The CDR1 and CDR2 encoded by the germline V gene (reference sequence) are SEHNR and FQNEAQ. For this chain, trimming is 4 bases at the V end and 1 base at the J end, and the number of junction bases without a gene match is 3. In total, 500 to 700 healthy bone marrow donors made up the cohort. At the time of sampling, every cohort member was nominally healthy, though immune exposures that went unrecorded were likely present. The donor was CMV seropositive and belonged to the group of 250 to 350 seropositive cohort members. Every donor gave a peripheral blood sample, and the peripheral blood mononuclear cells from that sample were used for TCR beta sequencing. Genomic DNA was extracted from the blood cell samples with the Qiagen DNeasy Blood Extraction Kit.

The data stem from a study of cytomegalovirus exposure and HLA in healthy donors (dated by TCRdb to about 2017). For the study in its entirety: In an earlier analysis of 587 of the donors, 250 to 350 Gb of sequence data and approximately 120 million unique TCR beta sequences from about 180 million T cells were reported. About 300 gigabases of sequencing data and approximately 80 million unique TCR sequences were included in an early release covering 550 to 650 HLA-typed donors. Of the 350 to 450 genotyped donors, roughly 76% were placed in the genetic ancestry cluster associated with self-reported Caucasian donors. The aim of the study was to test whether cataloging public T cell receptors could identify signatures of past pathogen exposure. The study used immunosequencing to profile the T cell repertoires of 600 to 850 subjects and linked those repertoires to cytomegalovirus serostatus. Besides the first cohort of around 700 subjects, a separate validation cohort made up of over 100 different subjects was used. To predict cytomegalovirus infection status, the study brought together high-throughput TCR immunosequencing, statistical association of individual TCRs with disease status, and machine learning. To study patterns of TCR occurrence, a later analysis re-analyzed previously published TCR beta repertoires from several hundred donors and added high-resolution HLA genotyping. In the later analysis, no new phenotypic data were used to find candidate immune exposures; instead, reliance was placed on TCR beta sequences and their occurrence across donors. An earlier analysis of fewer than 750 of the donors used high-throughput TCR beta sequencing to judge whether each TCR beta V gene segment behaved as functional or pseudogenic. Donor age, sex, ethnicity and CMV serostatus were compiled alongside the repertoire data. In a later genetic analysis, genome-wide SNP genotypes for about 55% of the roughly 700 donors were used, and that subset was treated as a discovery cohort. All discovery cohort repertoires had been generated using a single sequencing platform. HLA typing covered class I and class II loci at four-digit resolution. Typing coverage differed by locus: A, B, C, DRB1 and DQB1 were typed in about 620-630 donors, DQA1 in 500 to 550, DPA1 in 600 to 610, and DPB1 in around 440. Because of strong linkage in the cohort, five DR-DQ haplotypes were treated as single units for association and clustering. On average, roughly 240,000 unique TCR beta nucleotide sequences were sequenced per donor among about 400 genotyped donors of the cohort, with roughly 18% of those sequences being non-productive. The paper's findings and limits, for the study overall: The study listed 150 to 200 TCR beta chains as associated with cytomegalovirus. The presence/absence analyses assumed that sequencing depth was roughly uniform across donors, and that assumption may not be true. Correlated functional status among segregating V segments might be attributable to linkage disequilibrium, but an unknown experimental factor could not be ruled out. Strong co-occurrence of HLA alleles, especially DR and DQ, made assigning TCR associations to individual alleles difficult. In a later analysis, most CMV-associated TCR beta chains were found to appear HLA-restricted, with HLA associations seemingly driven largely by CMV exposure. Fewer than 20 rarely observed V segments, including chromosome 9 orphons, were excluded from the earlier analysis of a few hundred of the donors because counts were too low. Some IMGT-functional V segments, including TRBV6-2 and TRBV6-3, could not be distinguished by the 87-base-pair reads and were therefore excluded. In a later analysis, HLA-associated TCR beta chains showed more clonal expansion and lower generation probabilities than non-associated chains that were equally common. The authors suggested that the approach could potentially be extended to other disease states and immunological phenotypes. Only TCR beta chains were sequenced in this cohort, and the absence of alpha or paired-chain data limited detectable features. V-gene and J-gene trimming of TCR beta chains was associated with a missense DCLRE1C variant in a later genetic analysis, and the association was replicated in an independent cohort. Immune exposure information for the cohort was limited to CMV serostatus. In a later analysis, some 18,000 TCR beta sequences were associated with specific HLA alleles at a false discovery rate of 0.05. A group of highly shared sequence variants was considered likely to be a technical artifact of the sequencing pipeline. Because HLA typing was missing for some donors at each locus, association tests included only the typed subset. Broadly in line with IMGT annotations, most TCR beta V segments showed up in productive rearrangements about 90% or about 30% of the time in an earlier analysis of several hundred of the donors. Several of the top co-occurrence clusters appeared to be linked to parvovirus B19, influenza, CMV and Epstein-Barr virus, according to a later analysis. A further reported finding was that TCR beta sequences accurately predicted the HLA-A and HLA-B alleles for most subjects in the first cohort. Cytomegalovirus status was reported to be diagnosed by the classifier with high specificity and sensitivity in both the original and validation cohorts. In vitro tests confirmed that three of the cytomegalovirus-associated TCR beta chains recognize cytomegalovirus antigens. Across donors, most TCR sequences were observed very rarely, whereas some public TCRs were present in many individuals. A later analysis found that TCR association rates varied across HLA loci, with DRB1 alleles showing the most associated TCRs and HLA-C alleles the fewest. A later genetic analysis reported fewer N-insertions in productive TCRs among donors in an Asian-associated ancestry cluster than the roughly 670-donor mean.

The method behind the library was the immunoSEQ multiplex PCR assay. For the multiplex PCR, a mixture combining 60 forward primers for TCR Vbeta segments and 13 reverse primers for TCR Jbeta segments was used. A multiplex PCR assay on genomic DNA amplified the CDR3 region of rearranged TCR beta genes. The amplified TCR beta libraries were sequenced on the Illumina HiSeq System as 87-base-pair reads. Turning to the authors' computational methods: Across the 600 to 700 repertoires, a later analysis counted roughly 77 million unique TCR beta chains, 9 million to 14 million of which were shared by at least two donors. A nearest-neighbor algorithm error-corrected the raw reads and collapsed the reads into unique sequences, merging closely related sequences to remove PCR and sequencing errors. Alignment of CDR3 sequences to IMGT reference sequences was used to assign V, D and J gene segments. For a sequence to be retained, at least a six-nucleotide match to both a V gene segment and a J gene segment was required. Rearrangements were classified as productive when the CDR3 lacked stop codons and remained in frame with V and J, and all other rearrangements were classified as non-productive. CDR3 was defined according to IMGT convention as the region running from the second conserved V-encoded cysteine to the conserved J-encoded phenylalanine. The earlier analysis of a few hundred of the donors excluded any sequence lacking an unambiguous match to a single V gene segment. In an earlier analysis of more than 500 of the donors, a V segment was called functional when productive rearrangements were above 56.7%, and segregating when the standard deviation between donors exceeded 5%. To diagnose cytomegalovirus status from the catalog of TCR beta chain sequences, a statistical classification framework was built. In a later analysis, V and J genes were assigned by comparing TCR nucleotide sequences against IMGT/GENE-DB human TR gene sequences. A later analysis assigned CDR3 sequences and most-parsimonious VDJ recombination scenarios with the TCRdist pipeline. In a later analysis, each TCR beta chain was defined by its CDR3 amino acid sequence together with its V-gene family, and reads lacking a unique V-gene family were excluded. A later analysis removed 592 highly shared, low-generation-probability nucleotide sequences to deal with suspected cross-contamination and a sequencing artifact. A later analysis calculated a clonal expansion index for each public chain from normalized within-repertoire ranks of inferred template counts. A later analysis computed generation probabilities with a VDJ recombination model fitted to out-of-frame rearrangements, and checked the results against IGoR. Hypergeometric tests were used in a later analysis to score TCR-TCR, TCR-HLA and TCR-CMV co-occurrence, with a repertoire-size bias correction applied to the TCR pairs. False discovery rates were estimated in a later analysis by permuting HLA or CMV assignments 20 times. In a later analysis, co-occurring TCRs were grouped with DBSCAN, and TCRdist sequence similarity was added when clustering was performed within HLA-allele-positive subsets. Repertoires with fewer than 30,000 or more than 120,000 public chains, plus five repertoires with anomalous nucleotide sharing, were excluded from co-occurrence clustering. In TCRdb, the immuneACCESS table is reduced to in-frame sequences with V and J assigned. These tables do not hold every clone; where another copy was compared, an unresolved V gene accounts for under half, and the others remain unexplained. From that table come the V and J calls and clone size; the DNA was used to work out D and trimming. Counted in this sample were almost 200,000 clones; 70% to 80% of them appeared once. Around 0.4% of the sample goes to the ten largest clones.

The specimen was PBMCs. The chain was built from TRBV7-9 and TRBJ2-5; 7 junctional bases match TRBD1. This receptor was identified in a male donor in good health and CMV-seropositive. At the DNA level, the sequence is TGTGCCAGCAGCTCTGGACAGGTCCAAGAGACCCAGTACTTC. This sequence encodes CASSSGQVQETQYF.